A single sample is the source of the 29 T cell receptor beta chains below, sequenced in a study of CD8+CD57+ T cells in acquired aplastic anemia. For sequencing, patients were chosen who had shown expansion of CD8+CD57+ cells by flow cytometry. Genomic DNA, the template, was used for profiling of the TCR beta VDJ and CDR3. MiXCR, run by TCRdb on the reads, gives a single entry per CDR3 protein. Of 50,000 or so distinct CDR3 sequences detected, 57% appear once; the ten largest clones hold about 16%. Sequencing used sorted CD4+, CD8+, or CD8+CD57+ T cells (not recorded which) from PBMCs. Every receptor here comes from a human donor with aplastic anemia.

The V call is TRBV7-6, the J call TRBJ1-4; no clear D. This CDR3 has 13 residues. Germline-derived CDR1 and CDR2 are SGHVS and FNYEAQ. V lost 5 bases, J lost 7 bases, and 11 bases lay in between. CDR3 residues: CASSSSKLEKLFF. The DNA of the CDR3 is TGTGCCAGCAGCAGCTCAAAACTTGAAAAACTGTTTTTT.

This chain uses TRBV29-1 with TRBJ2-7; D might be TRBD2 (5 bases). Trimming cost V 3 bases and J 0 bases, with 15 bases left between them. The CDR3 has 15 amino acids. The germline V gene has CDR1 SQVTM and CDR2 ANQGSEA. The CDR3 protein is CSVERVHAGSYEQYF. The CDR3 bases are TGCAGCGTTGAGCGGGTGCACGCCGGCTCCTACGAGCAGTACTTC.

On this clonotype itself: A much larger clone differs from this one at a single base, so this may be a read error. The chain employs TRBV13 and TRBJ1-2; D is unresolved. The CDR3 extends over 14 amino acids. The V and J ends lost 0 bases and 8 bases respectively, with 13 bases between them. Germline values: CDR1 PRHDT, CDR2 FYEKMQ (reference sequence). The chain's CDR3 is CASSLGWSPEGYTF. CDR3 bases: TGTGCCAGCAGCTTAGGTTGGTCGCCGGAGGGCTACACCTTC.

The table lists this clonotype with many counts. The rearrangement joins TRBV9 to TRBJ1-2, with a weak D call TRBD1 (5 bases). CDR1 and CDR2 from the germline V gene are SGDLS and YYNGEE. V was trimmed by 0 bases and J by 5 bases, leaving 11 bases between them. There are 14 residues in the CDR3. Written as DNA, the CDR3 is TGTGCCAGCAGCGTAGGAGGGGTTCGGTATGGCTACACCTTC. Protein: CASSVGGVRYGYTF.

This sequence joins TRBV24-1 and TRBJ1-1, with 8 bases lining up with TRBD1. This CDR3 comprises 12 residues. Looked up from germline, CDR1 is KGHDR and CDR2 is SFDVKD. V was clipped by 7 bases and J by 8 bases; unmatched bases: 5. The CDR3 DNA reads as TGTGCCACCAGCTCGACAGGGGAAGAAGCTTTCTTT. This gives the protein CATSSTGEEAFF.

CDR3 sequence reads: CATSSTRQGVNSYEQYF. The CDR3 region has the DNA TGTGCCACCAGCTCGACTAGACAGGGGGTTAACTCCTACGAGCAGTACTTC. The chain employs TRBV15 and TRBJ2-7, with 9 nucleotides matching TRBD1. The V gene's germline CDR1 is LNHNV and CDR2 YYDKDF (reference sequence). The V segment lost 5 bases and the J segment 0 bases; nucleotides outside the gene matches: 11. The CDR3 has 17 amino acids.

The CDR3 region is CASSQVQGSGELFF. The CDR3 DNA sequence: TGCGCCAGCAGCCAAGTACAGGGTTCCGGGGAGCTGTTTTTT. This sequence joins TRBV4-1 and TRBJ2-2; possible D gene TRBD1, 6 bases. Germline loops: CDR1 MGHRA, CDR2 YSYEKL. The CDR3 extends over 14 amino acids. Trimming shortened V by 1 base and J by 6 bases, and 9 bases separated the two germline ends.

This clonotype was picked up a small number of times. This chain uses TRBV7-3 with TRBJ2-5; 9 nucleotides align to TRBD2. The V and J ends lost 5 bases and 5 bases, in that order; junction bases with no gene match: 9. The CDR3 spans 15 residues. Per germline, CDR1 SGHTA and CDR2 FQGTGA. The DNA for the CDR3 is TGTGCCAGCAGCCCCCCTCGCGGGGGGGCGGAGACCCAGTACTTC. It yields the protein CASSPPRGGAETQYF.

The chain uses TRBV25-1 and TRBJ2-7, with unresolved D. V was trimmed by 5 bases and J by 5 bases, leaving 13 bases between them. CDR3 size: 13 residues. The germline V gene encodes CDR1 MGHDK and CDR2 SYGVNS. CDR3 in DNA: TGTGCCAGCAGTCTTTCCCCTCTCCACGAGCAGTACTTC. Translating it yields CASSLSPLHEQYF.

This chain joins TRBV6-1 and TRBJ2-7, with 10 bases fitting TRBD1. The CDR3 covers 15 residues. After removal of 6 bases from V and 5 bases from J, the junction contained 10 bases not matched to a gene. The germline V gene has CDR1 MNHNS and CDR2 SASEGT. CDR3 DNA: TGTGCCAGCAGCCTACCCCCCGGGACAGGGGACGAGCAGTACTTC. Residues: CASSLPPGTGDEQYF.

This clonotype was seen at least ten times. The rearrangement uses TRBV13 and TRBJ2-3; perhaps TRBD2 as D (5 bases). CDR1 and CDR2 (germline): PRHDT, FYEKMQ (reference sequence). This CDR3 is built from 12 residues. Trimming removed 5 bases at V and 6 bases at J, with 9 bases between. The CDR3 DNA is TGTGCCAGCAGCGCTGCGGGTGATACGCAGTATTTT. This sequence encodes CASSAAGDTQYF.

V usage is TRBV9 and J usage is TRBJ1-2; 7 nucleotides match TRBD1. The CDR3 totals 15 residues. The germline gives CDR1 SGDLS, CDR2 YYNGEE. V shed 4 bases, J shed 4 bases, and the junction held 10 bases outside the gene matches. The CDR3 sequence: CASSTQGSYAYGYTF. Here the CDR3 DNA reads TGTGCCAGCAGCACACAGGGGTCCTATGCCTATGGCTACACCTTC.

The J gene is TRBJ1-1, the V gene TRBV11-3, with D possibly TRBD1 on 6 matching bases. The germline V gene encodes CDR1 SGHNT and CDR2 YENEEA. V dropped 4 bases and J dropped 12 bases, with 18 bases sitting between them. This CDR3 is 13 amino acids long. This CDR3 reads CASSSTGRGRSFF. CDR3 DNA: TGTGCCAGCAGCTCAACGGGCAGGGGCCGATCTTTCTTT.

Of note for this clonotype: Given the absence of the conserved phenylalanine or tryptophan at the CDR3 end, a read error is likely. The DNA is omitted, as the CDR3 cannot be located on it reliably, and the CDR3 follows TCRdb's listing. The gene calls are TRBV10-3 and TRBJ1-6. The germline V gene encodes CDR1 ENHRY and CDR2 SYGVKD. The CDR3 length is 8 residues, termini included. CDR3: CASSEWTE.

The rearrangement uses TRBV7-9 and TRBJ2-7; D assignment may be TRBD1 or TRBD2 (5 bases each). V was clipped by 3 bases and J by 3 bases, with 12 bases between them. Germline values: CDR1 SEHNR, CDR2 FQNEAQ (reference sequence). This CDR3 has 14 residues. The CDR3: CASSFRDRYYEQYF. In nucleotides, the CDR3 is TGTGCCAGCAGCTTCCGGGACCGATACTACGAGCAGTACTTC.

The chain is built from TRBV29-1 and TRBJ1-2, with 11 nucleotides matching TRBD1. The trim removed 5 bases at V and 4 bases at J, leaving 9 bases unmatched. Per the germline V gene, CDR1 is SQVTM and CDR2 is ANQGSEA. The CDR3 length is 15 residues. CDR3 coding DNA: TGCAGCGTTTTAGACCCGGGACAGGGGGTCTATGGCTACACCTTC. Amino acids: CSVLDPGQGVYGYTF.

The chain couples TRBV11-2 to TRBJ1-2, with D uncertain. V lost 5 bases to trimming and J lost 7 bases, with 14 bases between them. CDR1 SGHAT and CDR2 FQNNGV come from the germline V gene. This CDR3 is 13 amino acids long. CDR3 sequence reads: CASSTGAGRGYTF. DNA of the CDR3: TGTGCCAGCAGCACGGGCGCGGGTCGTGGCTACACCTTC.

Comment on this clonotype: A much larger clone lies a single base off, so this may be a read error. The chain links TRBV7-2 to TRBJ2-3; D is possibly TRBD2 (6 bases). The CDR3 consists of 17 residues. CDR1 and CDR2 (germline): SGHTA, FQGNSA. The CDR3 loop reads CASSLAGGLGGLDAQYF. Written as DNA, the CDR3 is TGTGCCAGCAGCTTAGCGGGGGGACTGGGTGGTTTAGATGCGCAGTATTTT.

This clonotype came up many times. The gene calls are TRBV27 and TRBJ1-2; D may be TRBD1 (6 bases). This CDR3 has 14 residues. Trimming left V 5 bases short and J 7 bases short, with 17 bases between. Germline-derived CDR1 and CDR2 are MNHEY and SMNVEV (reference sequence). DNA for the CDR3: TGTGCCAGCAGTCCCGGGGGGGGCGTAGGTGGCTACACCTTC. Protein: CASSPGGGVGGYTF.

This clonotype appeared many times. The chain couples TRBV9 to TRBJ2-1; D remains ambiguous. CDR3 length: 14 amino acids. The V end lost 0 bases, the J end lost 10 bases, and 14 bases lay between the germline ends. Germline V gives CDR1 SGDLS, CDR2 YYNGEE. In DNA, the CDR3 is TGTGCCAGCAGCGTAGCGAGAGGCAGTTTGGAGCAGTTCTTC. It yields the protein CASSVARGSLEQFF.

The V call is TRBV5-1, the J call TRBJ2-7; 7 bases fit TRBD2. This CDR3 contains 16 residues. V was pared by 0 bases and J by 2 bases, with 8 bases of the junction left unmatched. CDR1 is SGHRS, CDR2 YFSETQ, per germline. The CDR3 spells CASSLAGRAGTYEQYF. DNA of the CDR3: TGCGCCAGCAGCTTGGCGGGGAGGGCGGGAACCTACGAGCAGTACTTC.

The J gene is TRBJ1-2, the V gene TRBV6-5; D perhaps matches TRBD1 (6 bases). From germline, CDR1 is MNHEY and CDR2 SVGAGI. V lost 4 bases and J lost 6, with 21 bases in between. The CDR3 runs 16 residues. DNA of the CDR3: TGTGCCAGCAGTTTCCCTATTGGACAGCAGGTAGATGGCTACACCTTC. Protein: CASSFPIGQQVDGYTF.

This clonotype appeared once. The chain joins TRBV15 to TRBJ1-3, with a possible D match to TRBD1 (5 bases). Trimming stripped 3 bases from V and 2 bases from J, with 8 bases between. CDR3 size: 14 residues. The germline V gene encodes CDR1 LNHNV and CDR2 YYDKDF (reference sequence). The CDR3 DNA reads TGTGCCACCAGCAGTGGGGGGGCTGGAAACACCATATATTTT. It codes for CATSSGGAGNTIYF.

At least ten counts were recorded for this clonotype. This chain links TRBV28 with TRBJ1-4; 9 positions match TRBD1. This CDR3 region has 14 residues. J was trimmed by 7 bases and V by 6 bases; bases with no gene match: 6. Germline V gene data show CDR1 as MDHEN and CDR2 as SYDVKM. CDR3 loop: CASREQGAGEKLFF. CDR3 in DNA: TGTGCCAGCAGGGAACAGGGGGCGGGTGAAAAACTGTTTTTT.

This chain uses TRBV14 with TRBJ2-7; D remains ambiguous. The V gene lost 1 base and the J gene lost 3 bases, with 10 bases spanning the gap. CDR1 and CDR2 (germline): SGHDN, FVKESK. The CDR3 has 14 residues. The CDR3 DNA reads as TGTGCCAGCAGCCAAGGGCAGTTCAACTACGAGCAGTACTTC. Its translation is CASSQGQFNYEQYF.

This clonotype was detected many times. The chain links TRBV27 to TRBJ1-1; no clear D. The CDR3 contains 13 residues. Per the germline V gene, CDR1 is MNHEY and CDR2 is SMNVEV (reference sequence). Trimming left V 7 bases short and J 4 bases short, with 13 bases between. The CDR3 here is CASTAGVSTEAFF. The CDR3 region has the DNA TGTGCCAGCACCGCGGGAGTAAGCACTGAAGCTTTCTTT.

This clonotype was detected ten times or more. This chain joins TRBV28 and TRBJ1-5, with D perhaps TRBD1 (6 bases). V lost 8 bases and J lost 2, with 13 bases in between. Germline assignment: CDR1 MDHEN and CDR2 SYDVKM. The CDR3 is made up of 14 amino acids. The CDR3 DNA follows: TGTGCCAGCGGGCCGGCAGGGGGCAATCAGCCCCAGCATTTT. It yields the protein CASGPAGGNQPQHF.

In the case of this clonotype: Being one base from a much bigger clone, this may be a read error. CDR3 DNA sequence: TGTGCCAGCAGTTACTCGACGACCAATTCCAGGGGGATCTACGAGCAGTACGTC. The encoded protein is CASSYSTTNSRGIYEQYV. The chain carries TRBV7-8 and TRBJ2-7, with 7 nucleotides matching TRBD1. Germline V gene lookup returns CDR1 SGHVS and CDR2 FQNEAQ. V shed 6 bases and J 3 bases; nucleotides not matched to a gene: 20. The CDR3 is 18 amino acids.

This clonotype occurred many times. The CDR3 region is CSAGGGGDRGPYEQYF. The CDR3 nucleotides are TGCAGTGCTGGAGGGGGGGGAGACAGGGGACCCTACGAGCAGTACTTC. The chain couples TRBV20-1 to TRBJ2-7; possibly TRBD1 for D (8 bases). Per the germline V gene, CDR1 is DFQATT and CDR2 is SNEGSKA (reference sequence). The ends were cut back, 5 bases at V and 2 bases at J, with 22 bases in the middle. The CDR3 is 16 amino acids.